Reported below is one T cell receptor (beta chain). What antigen it recognizes has not been identified. Based on the germline V gene (reference sequence), the CDR1 and CDR2 sequences are SEHNR and FQNEAQ. Its CDR3 holds 15 amino acids, cysteine through phenylalanine. DNA was not recorded. The sample was run on a NextSeq 550. The Human TCR Profiling Kit (MiLaboratory) was used to prepare UMI-labeled 5' RACE TRB cDNA libraries. The full amount of extracted RNA was used for cDNA synthesis, and the full amount of resulting cDNA was used for PCR amplification. Libraries were prepared in parallel using an identical number of PCR cycles. Under the source paper's analysis protocol: MIGEC and MiXCR extracted about 50,000 +/- 10,000 unique UMI-labeled TRB cDNA molecules per library, requiring at least two reads per UMI. On average, around 40,000 +/- 10,000 functional in-frame TRB CDR3 nucleotide clonotypes lacking stop codons were found per library. After each sample was downsampled to 5000 UMI-labeled TRB molecules, VDJtools was used to calculate diversity metrics such as normalized Shannon-Wiener and Chao1. VDJtools computed clonotype-size-weighted physicochemical properties of the central five CDR3 residues: interaction energy, strength, volume and Kidera factor 4. TCRdb reprocessed the reads and provides one entry for every CDR3 protein sequence; no DNA is given. The V and J calls, along with clone size, are taken from TCRdb and not from the paper's own processing. The sample's records list approximately 120,000 distinct CDR3 sequences. The ten largest account for just over 0.35% of the sample.

This sample was taken from a study of CXCR3-negative and CXCR3-positive naive CD8 T cells (dated by TCRdb to the late 2010s). In terms of the full investigation: In total, 130 million to 150 million TRB reads were obtained, or roughly 1.5 +/- 0.3 million reads per library. The diversity and physicochemical repertoire analyses included more than ten donors pooled from two independent experiments. The TRBV-TRBJ cluster analysis covered naive subsets from 5 or 6 donors and memory cells from 3 donors. Results the study describes overall, beyond this receptor: Freshly isolated PBMCs were used for most assays because CXCR3 expression partially decreased after cryopreservation. Similar TRBV-TRBJ usage was shown by naive CXCR3-negative and CXCR3-positive cells from the same donor, whereas distinct patterns were shown by memory cells. Compared with CXCR3-negative naive cells, CXCR3-positive naive cells had TRB CDR3s with higher hydrophobicity (lower Kidera factor 4), lower energy, and higher strength and volume indices. Comparably high repertoire diversity was found in both naive subsets, whereas much lower repertoire diversity was found in memory CD8+ T cells. Because surface CD5, which is linked to self-reactivity in mice, was comparable between the naive subsets, TCR interaction strength was also inferred from the physicochemical properties of TRB CDR3s.

Each CD8+ T cell subset was flow-sorted in triplicate, with about 320,000 cells per subset placed directly into RLT lysis buffer. To keep memory contaminants out, a stringent definition of naive CD8+ T cells was applied: CD45RO-CCR7+CD27+CD95-. Peripheral blood mononuclear cells were isolated from buffy coats using standard density gradient centrifugation. A FACSAria III was used to flow-sort naive CXCR3-negative and CXCR3-positive CD8+ T cells. An RNeasy Mini Kit was used to extract total RNA from the sorted cells. The source is a human donor in good health. Some clones in this sample may be carry-over from other donors' samples. The chain is made from TRBV7-9 and TRBJ1-2; lacking DNA, the TRBD1 call made by TCRdb goes unchecked. The sequenced sample consisted of naive CXCR3+ CD8+ T cells from blood. The cell subset or site label here, explained by the study, means: CD45RO-CCR7+CD27+CD95- naive CD8+ T cells expressing CXCR3 (TNR3+). The CDR3: CASSSGQDGYYGYTF.